This section outlines one T cell receptor beta chain sequence together with its context. This sample is drawn from a study of blood T cell repertoires in COVID-19. Here immunoSEQ multiplex PCR was the method, and the copy in TCRdb shows in-frame clones only, minus some. The sample shows about 170,000 clones, less than 80% of them seen only once. CDR3 length: 14 amino acids. Trimming cost V 2 bases and J 4 bases; bases outside gene matches: 3. Germline-derived CDR1 and CDR2 are SGHRS and YFSETQ. The V gene is TRBV5-1, the J gene TRBJ2-1; 7 nucleotides agree with TRBD1. This clonotype was sampled from a woman aged 70-85 years in a cohort exposed to, infected with or recovered from COVID-19 (not recorded which). The material sequenced was PBMCs or T cells enriched from blood (not recorded which). In nucleotides, the CDR3 is TGCGCCAGCAGCTTCGGGACAGTATACAATGAGCAGTTCTTC. Protein sequence: CASSFGTVYNEQFF.